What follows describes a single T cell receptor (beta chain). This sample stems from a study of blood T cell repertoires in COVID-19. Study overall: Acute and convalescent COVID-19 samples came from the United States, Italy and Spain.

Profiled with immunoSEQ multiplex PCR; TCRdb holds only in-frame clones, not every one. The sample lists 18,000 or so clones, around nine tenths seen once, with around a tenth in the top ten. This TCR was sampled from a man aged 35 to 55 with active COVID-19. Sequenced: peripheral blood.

In DNA form, the CDR3 reads TGTGCCAGCAGCGTTACCGGGACTCCCGCCTATCCTACGCAGCAGTACTTC. Protein: CASSVTGTPAYPTQQYF. The chain uses TRBV9 and TRBJ2-7; tentatively, D is TRBD2 (6 bases). There are 17 residues in the CDR3. CDR1 SGDLS and CDR2 YYNGEE come from the germline V gene. The V end was cut by 2 bases, the J end by 8 bases, with 26 bases between.